These 19 T cell receptor beta chains were all obtained from the same sample, sequenced in a study of shared clonotypes between healthy human individuals (TCRdb year 2020). CD8 naive samples were obtained by positive selection for CCR7 among CD45RO-negative cells, yielding a CD45RA+CCR7+ population from which TemRA cells were excluded. The method behind the library was the immunoSEQ multiplex PCR assay. Not all clones reach the TCRdb copy of this immuneACCESS table, which keeps in-frame sequences only. Checked studies attribute under half of the gap to unresolved V genes and leave the rest unexplained. A total of hundreds of thousands of clones appear in this sample, 90% to 95% of them only once. The top ten clones comprise around 0.12% of the sample. Sequencing was performed on naive CD8+ T cells sorted from blood. Read against the paper, the sample's cell subset or site label means: CD45RA+CCR7+. The receptor source for this set is a woman aged 30 to 39 in good health.

This sequence joins TRBV11-2 and TRBJ2-2, with a weak D call TRBD1 (5 bases). The germline V gene encodes CDR1 SGHAT and CDR2 FQNNGV. V dropped 5 bases and J dropped 3 bases, with 10 bases sitting between them. The CDR3 sequence is 14 residues long. The CDR3 DNA sequence: TGTGCCAGCAGCCTAATGACAGACACCGGGGAGCTGTTTTTT. It specifies CASSLMTDTGELFF.

The chain uses TRBV5-6 and TRBJ1-2; 7 bases are shared with TRBD1. Germline CDR1 SGHDT, CDR2 YYEEEE. The V segment lost 0 bases and the J segment 7 bases; nucleotides outside the gene matches: 6. The CDR3 length is 14 residues. The CDR3 bases are TGTGCCAGCAGCTTGGCTCAGGGGGTCGTTGGCTACACCTTC. This translates into CASSLAQGVVGYTF. The complete variable domain, with remaining parts taken from reference TRBV5-6 and TRBJ1-2, reads DAGVTQSPTHLIKTRGQQVTLRCSPKSGHDTVSWYQQALGQGPQFIFQYYEEEERQRGNFPDRFSGHQFPNYSSELNVNALLLGDSALYLCASSLAQGVVGYTFGSGTRLTVV.

On this clone itself: Other DNA sequences from this sample encode an identical CDR3 as well. The chain combines TRBV6-5 with TRBJ2-1; D not resolved. The CDR3 consists of 15 residues. V shed 6 bases and J shed 0 bases, with 12 bases lying between them. From germline, CDR1 is MNHEY and CDR2 SVGAGI. CDR3 region: CASSRDTSSYNEQFF. For the CDR3, the DNA is TGTGCCAGCAGCCGAGACACGAGCTCCTACAATGAGCAGTTCTTC.

The CDR3 here is CASSLAGQAISYEQYF. As DNA, the CDR3 is TGTGCCAGCAGCTTGGCGGGACAGGCGATCTCCTACGAGCAGTACTTC. The chain employs TRBV5-6 and TRBJ2-7; TRBD1 agrees at 8 bases. V gave up 0 bases and J gave up 0 bases; unmatched junction bases: 5. Germline CDR1 SGHDT, CDR2 YYEEEE. The CDR3 length is 16 residues.

The chain links TRBV27 to TRBJ2-5; maybe TRBD1 (6 bases). Germline lookup yields CDR1 MNHEY and CDR2 SMNVEV (reference sequence). This CDR3 comprises 15 residues. The germline V and J ends were trimmed by 3 bases and 5 bases, with 16 bases remaining between them. The CDR3 spells CASSFGDRPYETQYF. The CDR3 DNA reads TGTGCCAGCAGTTTTGGAGACAGGCCCTATGAGACCCAGTACTTC.

The count of this clone is one. Written as DNA, the CDR3 is TGTGCCAGCAGCTTAGAGGGCCGGGTCGGCTACAATGAGCAGTTCTTC. Its protein product is CASSLEGRVGYNEQFF. V and J are TRBV11-2 and TRBJ2-1; D ambiguous. Trimming cost V 0 bases and J 3 bases, with 12 bases left between them. Germline values: CDR1 SGHAT, CDR2 FQNNGV. The CDR3 has 16 amino acids.

The V and J genes are TRBV19 and TRBJ2-5, with a tentative D call TRBD1 (7 bases). CDR1 and CDR2 (germline): LNHDA, SQIVND (reference sequence). Trimming shortened V by 6 bases and J by 4 bases, and 15 bases separated the two germline ends. This CDR3 spans 14 amino acids. CDR3 DNA sequence: TGTGCCAGTAGGGCCGGGGGACAGCTAGAGACCCAGTACTTC. It specifies CASRAGGQLETQYF. The whole variable domain, remainder taken from reference TRBV19 and TRBJ2-5, is DGGITQSPKYLFRKEGQNVTLSCEQNLNHDAMYWYRQDPGQGLRLIYYSQIVNDFQKGDIAEGYSVSREKKESFPLTVTSAQKNPTAFYLCASRAGGQLETQYFGPGTRLLVL.

The rearrangement joins TRBV27 to TRBJ1-4, with D tentatively TRBD1 (6 bases). The CDR3 length is 14 residues. Per germline, CDR1 MNHEY and CDR2 SMNVEV (reference sequence). The V and J ends lost 3 bases and 5 bases respectively, with 10 bases between them. DNA of the CDR3: TGTGCCAGCAGTTTCAGACAGGAGAATGAAAAACTGTTTTTT. Protein: CASSFRQENEKLFF.

The V gene is TRBV28, the J gene TRBJ1-3, with unresolved D. There are 13 residues in the CDR3. CDR1 is MDHEN and CDR2 is SYDVKM in the germline V gene. Between the trimmed V and J ends, which lost 6 bases and 1 base, there was a span of 7 bases. CDR3 in DNA: TGTGCCAGCAGGTTCCTGTCTGGAAACACCATATATTTT. Its translation: CASRFLSGNTIYF.

The chain joins TRBV28 to TRBJ1-1; D is uncertain. Germline values: CDR1 MDHEN, CDR2 SYDVKM. This CDR3 is 16 amino acids long. Trimming cost V 2 bases and J 1 base, with 14 bases left between them. Here the CDR3 reads CASSLLQVGENTEAFF. As DNA, the CDR3 is TGTGCCAGCAGTTTACTTCAAGTAGGAGAGAACACTGAAGCTTTCTTT. Full variable domain (missing parts from reference TRBV28 and TRBJ1-1): DVKVTQSSRYLVKRTGEKVFLECVQDMDHENMFWYRQDPGLGLRLIYFSYDVKMKEKGDIPEGYSVSREKKERFSLILESASTNQTSMYLCASSLLQVGENTEAFFGQGTRLTVV.

Points on this clone: Other DNA sequences within the sample encode an identical CDR3. For the CDR3, the DNA is TGTGCCAGCAGCTTGAGTACCTACGAGCAGTACTTC. Translated: CASSLSTYEQYF. The chain joins TRBV7-9 to TRBJ2-7; D gene unclear. This CDR3 is 12 amino acids long. V lost 3 bases to trimming and J lost 2 bases, with 5 bases between them. Germline V CDR1 and CDR2: SEHNR, FQNEAQ (reference sequence).

The chain has TRBV11-2 and TRBJ1-3; 9 bases line up with TRBD1. This CDR3 has 16 amino acids. Unmatched junction bases numbered 4, after V lost 2 bases and J lost 2 bases. Germline V CDR1 and CDR2: SGHAT, FQNNGV. CDR3 bases: TGTGCCAGCAGCTTAACAGGGGGCGCGGCTGGAAACACCATATATTTT. Its translation: CASSLTGGAAGNTIYF.

CDR3 nucleotides: TGCGCCAGCAGCCCGATGGGCAATCAGCCCCAGCATTTT. Residues: CASSPMGNQPQHF. The rearrangement uses TRBV5-1 and TRBJ1-5, with no clear D. Germline CDR1 is SGHRS and CDR2 is YFSETQ. The CDR3 has 13 amino acids. Between the trimmed V and J ends, which lost 4 bases and 2 bases, there was a span of 7 bases.

This chain uses TRBV19 with TRBJ2-3, with 8 positions matching TRBD2. Germline V gene data show CDR1 as LNHDA and CDR2 as SQIVND (reference sequence). V lost 8 bases and J lost 0; bases outside the gene matches: 7. The CDR3 contains 15 residues. CDR3 bases: TGTGCCAGTCGGCAGATAGCGGGGAGCACAGATACGCAGTATTTT. It encodes CASRQIAGSTDTQYF. The full variable domain, in which reference TRBV19 and TRBJ2-3 provide the parts outside the CDR3, is DGGITQSPKYLFRKEGQNVTLSCEQNLNHDAMYWYRQDPGQGLRLIYYSQIVNDFQKGDIAEGYSVSREKKESFPLTVTSAQKNPTAFYLCASRQIAGSTDTQYFGPGTRLTVL.

The genes are TRBV27 and TRBJ2-1; D remains unclear. The V gene lost 6 bases and the J gene lost 4 bases, with 7 bases spanning the gap. The CDR3 length is 12 residues. Looked up from germline, CDR1 is MNHEY and CDR2 is SMNVEV (reference sequence). The DNA of the CDR3 is TGTGCCAGCAGCAGACCTTACAATGAGCAGTTCTTC. Protein: CASSRPYNEQFF.

The rearrangement uses TRBV20-1 and TRBJ1-2; no clear D. Germline CDR1 is DFQATT and CDR2 is SNEGSKA (reference sequence). The germline V and J ends were trimmed by 6 bases and 6 bases, with 8 bases remaining between them. This CDR3 spans 10 amino acids. CDR3 region: CSANTDGYTF. CDR3 DNA: TGCAGTGCCAATACTGATGGCTACACCTTC.

This clone has a handful of counts. J is TRBJ2-2 and V is TRBV30; D ambiguous. Per the germline V gene, CDR1 is GTSNPN and CDR2 is SVGIG (reference sequence). Trimming removed 0 bases at V and 8 bases at J, with 4 bases between. CDR3 size: 11 residues. The CDR3 region has the DNA TGTGCCTGGAGTGTTACAGGGGAGCTGTTTTTT. Protein: CAWSVTGELFF.

The V gene is TRBV1, the J gene TRBJ2-5; TRBD2 is the table's D call, not checked against the DNA. TRBV1 is an annotated pseudogene. The CDR3 loop spans 17 amino acids. The CDR3 region has the DNA TGCACCAGCAGCCAAGAAGGTAGAGGACTAGCGGGAGAGACCCAGTACTTC. It yields the protein CTSSQEGRGLAGETQYF.

V is TRBV7-9 and J is TRBJ1-3; a weak D match, TRBD1 (5 bases). The V and J ends lost 1 base and 0 bases respectively, with 7 bases between them. CDR1 is SEHNR, CDR2 FQNEAQ, per germline (reference sequence). The CDR3 extends over 15 amino acids. CDR3 sequence reads: CASSLGGYSGNTIYF. For the CDR3, the DNA is TGTGCCAGCAGCTTAGGGGGGTACTCTGGAAACACCATATATTTT.